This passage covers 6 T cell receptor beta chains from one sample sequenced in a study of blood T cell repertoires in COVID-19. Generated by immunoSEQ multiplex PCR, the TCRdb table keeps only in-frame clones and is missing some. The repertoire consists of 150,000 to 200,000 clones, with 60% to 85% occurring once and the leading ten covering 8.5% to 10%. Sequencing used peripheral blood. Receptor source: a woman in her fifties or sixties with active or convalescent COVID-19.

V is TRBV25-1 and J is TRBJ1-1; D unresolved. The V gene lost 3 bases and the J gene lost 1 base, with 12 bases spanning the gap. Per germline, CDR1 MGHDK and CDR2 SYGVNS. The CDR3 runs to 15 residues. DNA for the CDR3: TGTGCCAGCAGTGATATGGAACAGCCGAACACTGAAGCTTTCTTT. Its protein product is CASSDMEQPNTEAFF. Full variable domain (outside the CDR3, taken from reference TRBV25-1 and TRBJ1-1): EADIYQTPRYLVIGTGKKITLECSQTMGHDKMYWYQQDPGMELHLIHYSYGVNSTEKGDLSSESTVSRIRTEHFPLTLESARPSHTSQYLCASSDMEQPNTEAFFGQGTRLTVV.

The CDR3: CASIPDRAETQYF. The CDR3 coding sequence is TGTGCCAGCATTCCAGACAGGGCAGAGACCCAGTACTTC. The chain recombines TRBV28 with TRBJ2-5; TRBD1 matches at 7 bases. The germline CDR1 and CDR2 sequences are MDHEN and SYDVKM. This CDR3 has 13 residues. J gave up 4 bases and V 7 bases, and 6 bases lay outside the gene matches.

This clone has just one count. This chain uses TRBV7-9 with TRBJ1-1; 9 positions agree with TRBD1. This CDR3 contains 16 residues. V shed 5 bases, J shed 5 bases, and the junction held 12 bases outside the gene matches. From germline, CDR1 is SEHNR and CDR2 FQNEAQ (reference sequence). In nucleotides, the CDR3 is TGTGCCAGCAGCACGAGGACAGGGGTTAAAGGTACTGAAGCTTTCTTT. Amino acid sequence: CASSTRTGVKGTEAFF.

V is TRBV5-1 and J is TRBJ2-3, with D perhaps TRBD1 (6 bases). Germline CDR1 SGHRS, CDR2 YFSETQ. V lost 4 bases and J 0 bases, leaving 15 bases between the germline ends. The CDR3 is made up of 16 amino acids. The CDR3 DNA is TGCGCCAGCAGCCAGGGGAGTACGATTAGCACAGATACGCAGTATTTT. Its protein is CASSQGSTISTDTQYF.

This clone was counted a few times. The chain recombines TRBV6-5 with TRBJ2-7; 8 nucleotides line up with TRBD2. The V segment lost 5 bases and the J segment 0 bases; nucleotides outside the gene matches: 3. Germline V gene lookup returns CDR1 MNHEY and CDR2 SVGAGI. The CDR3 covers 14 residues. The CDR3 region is CASSTSGSSYEQYF. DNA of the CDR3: TGTGCCAGCAGTACTAGCGGAAGCTCCTACGAGCAGTACTTC.

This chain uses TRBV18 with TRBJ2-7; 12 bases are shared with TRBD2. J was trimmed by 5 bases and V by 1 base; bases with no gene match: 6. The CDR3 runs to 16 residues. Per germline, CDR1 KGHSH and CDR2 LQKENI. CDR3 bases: TGTGCCAGCTCACCACTTCTGACTAGCGGGAGCAACGAGCAGTACTTC. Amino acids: CASSPLLTSGSNEQYF. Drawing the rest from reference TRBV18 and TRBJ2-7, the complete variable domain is NAGVMQNPRHLVRRRGQEARLRCSPMKGHSHVYWYRQLPEEGLKFMVYLQKENIIDESGMPKERFSAEFPKEGPSILRIQQVVRGDSAAYFCASSPLLTSGSNEQYFGPGTRLTVT.